Below, 28 T cell receptor beta chains from the same sample are listed, as sequenced in a study of T cell responses to AZD1222 COVID-19 vaccine. Assay: immunoSEQ multiplex PCR; the TCRdb copy retains only in-frame clones and omits some. The sample lists approximately 100,000 clones, nearly 95% occurring once. The sequenced sample was peripheral blood, obtained on day 0 of AZD1222 vaccination. The origin of the receptors is an adult in good health.

The chain joins TRBV9 to TRBJ2-1, with D possibly being TRBD1 or TRBD2 (5 bases each). V lost 0 bases and J 9 bases, leaving 7 bases between the germline ends. Per the germline V gene, CDR1 is SGDLS and CDR2 is YYNGEE. The CDR3 runs to 12 residues. The CDR3 DNA is TGTGCCAGCAGCGTAGAGGGGAGTGAGCAGTTCTTC. Amino acid sequence: CASSVEGSEQFF. Drawing the rest from reference TRBV9 and TRBJ2-1, the complete variable domain is DSGVTQTPKHLITATGQRVTLRCSPRSGDLSVYWYQQSLDQGLQFLIQYYNGEERAKGNILERFSAQQFPDLHSELNLSSLELGDSALYFCASSVEGSEQFFGPGTRLTVL.

This chain uses TRBV7-9 with TRBJ1-2; possible D gene TRBD1, 6 bases. CDR3 length equals 15 residues. V was pared by 4 bases and J by 6 bases, with 18 bases between. CDR1 and CDR2 (germline): SEHNR, FQNEAQ (reference sequence). Written as DNA, the CDR3 is TGTGCCAGCAGCTGGCACAGGGAAGGCACCCATGGCTACACCTTC. It codes for CASSWHREGTHGYTF.

The chain links TRBV24-1 to TRBJ2-1; perhaps TRBD2 as D (5 bases). This CDR3 is 17 amino acids long. Trimming cost V 6 bases and J 3 bases, with 20 bases left between them. The germline CDR1 and CDR2 sequences are KGHDR and SFDVKD. CDR3 in DNA: TGTGCCACCAGTCCGCGGATGCCTAGCCTAGACTACAATGAGCAGTTCTTC. It is translated as CATSPRMPSLDYNEQFF.

The chain couples TRBV11-2 to TRBJ2-5, with a tentative D call TRBD2 (5 bases). Germline CDR1 reads SGHAT; CDR2 reads FQNNGV. The CDR3 is 15 amino acids. Between the trimmed V and J ends, which lost 1 base and 5 bases, there was a span of 14 bases. As DNA, the CDR3 is TGTGCCAGCAGCTTAGGACTATCTTCTTGGGAGACCCAGTACTTC. Residues: CASSLGLSSWETQYF.

V usage is TRBV5-1 and J usage is TRBJ1-1; D unresolved. The germline V gene encodes CDR1 SGHRS and CDR2 YFSETQ. The CDR3 is 15 residues long. V was pared by 0 bases and J by 0 bases, with 9 bases between. CDR3: CASSLEVWVNTEAFF. The CDR3 DNA is TGCGCCAGCAGCTTGGAAGTCTGGGTGAACACTGAAGCTTTCTTT.

This clone was recorded once. The chain joins TRBV10-1 to TRBJ1-4; the match to TRBD1 covers 8 bases. The CDR3 contains 13 residues. Germline V gene lookup returns CDR1 WNHNN and CDR2 SYGVQD (reference sequence). The junction had 5 bases not matched to a gene; V was cut back by 3 bases and J by 11 bases. CDR3 residues: CASSEGQGGKLFF. The DNA of the CDR3 is TGCGCCAGCAGTGAAGGACAGGGTGGGAAACTGTTTTTT.

The V call is TRBV7-9, the J call TRBJ2-6; D gene ambiguous. Looked up from germline, CDR1 is SEHNR and CDR2 is FQNEAQ (reference sequence). The CDR3 has 15 amino acids. V lost 3 bases, J lost 0 bases, and 6 bases lay in between. CDR3 amino acids: CASSFRNSGANVLTF. CDR3 in DNA: TGTGCCAGCAGCTTCCGGAACTCTGGGGCCAACGTCCTGACTTTC.

This clone came up once. This rearrangement joins TRBV28 to TRBJ1-2, with D possibly being TRBD1 (5 bases). The germline gives CDR1 MDHEN, CDR2 SYDVKM. The CDR3 has 15 residues. The V end was cut by 3 bases, the J end by 10 bases, with 21 bases between. The CDR3 loop is CASSFSPRRAGTYTF. The CDR3 bases are TGTGCCAGCAGTTTTTCACCTAGGAGGGCGGGGACCTACACCTTC.

This chain links TRBV5-4 with TRBJ2-1; D may be TRBD2 (5 bases). The V and J ends lost 1 base and 14 bases respectively, with 13 bases between them. CDR3 size: 12 residues. The germline CDR1 and CDR2 sequences are SGHNT and YYREEE (reference sequence). CDR3 residues: CASSLPGTAEFF. The CDR3 DNA reads TGTGCCAGCAGCTTGCCGGGAACGGCTGAGTTCTTC. The full variable domain, completed using reference TRBV5-4 and TRBJ2-1, is ETGVTQSPTHLIKTRGQQVTLRCSSQSGHNTVSWYQQALGQGPQFIFQYYREEENGRGNFPPRFSGLQFPNYSSELNVNALELDDSALYLCASSLPGTAEFFGPGTRLTVL.

CDR3: CASSIRGALGEQYF. Written as DNA, the CDR3 is TGTGCCAGCAGTATCAGGGGGGCCTTAGGTGAGCAGTACTTC. The rearrangement joins TRBV28 to TRBJ2-7, with D tentatively TRBD1 (7 bases). The CDR3 length is 14 residues. V shed 5 bases and J shed 7 bases, with 18 bases lying between them. From germline, CDR1 is MDHEN and CDR2 SYDVKM.

The V gene is TRBV18, the J gene TRBJ1-5; 8 positions agree with TRBD1. The V and J ends lost 6 bases and 8 bases, in that order; junction bases with no gene match: 6. This CDR3 is built from 13 residues. Per the germline V gene, CDR1 is KGHSH and CDR2 is LQKENI. The DNA for the CDR3 is TGTGCCAGCTCCGGGGAACAGGGGGAGCCCCAGCATTTT. Translation: CASSGEQGEPQHF.

The V call is TRBV7-8, the J call TRBJ2-5; 8 nucleotides match TRBD1. In germline, CDR1 is SGHVS, CDR2 FQNEAQ. Unmatched junction bases numbered 11, after V lost 3 bases and J lost 5 bases. This CDR3 is 16 amino acids long. CDR3 sequence: CASSFPGGQGYETQYF. DNA of the CDR3: TGTGCCAGCAGCTTCCCCGGCGGACAGGGTTACGAGACCCAGTACTTC.

The V call is TRBV6-2 or TRBV6-3, the J call TRBJ1-5; TRBD1 might be the D (6 bases). The CDR3 totals 20 residues. Between the trimmed V and J ends, which lost 0 bases and 4 bases, there was a span of 25 bases. Looked up from germline, CDR1 is MNHEY and CDR2 is SVGEGT. CDR3 DNA sequence: TGTGCCAGCAGTTACTCGTGGTTCCCCCCATGGACAGTTGGGAATCAGCCCCAGCATTTT. It encodes CASSYSWFPPWTVGNQPQHF.

The chain carries TRBV6-5 and TRBJ2-7; D might be TRBD1 (5 bases). V was cut by 7 bases and J by 1 base, with 14 bases left in between. This CDR3 region has 14 residues. Germline CDR1 reads MNHEY; CDR2 reads SVGAGI. The CDR3 DNA sequence: TGTGCCAGCAAGTACGTTCAGGGTTCCTACGAGCAGTACTTC. Translation gives CASKYVQGSYEQYF.

The CDR3 nucleotides read TGCGCCAGCAGCCAAGATTGGGACAGGGGAGCAGGTTTCTCCGAGCAGTACTTC. This encodes CASSQDWDRGAGFSEQYF. The chain carries TRBV4-1 and TRBJ2-7, with TRBD1 identical over 10 bases. Per the germline V gene, CDR1 is MGHRA and CDR2 is YSYEKL. This CDR3 has 18 residues. The V and J ends lost 0 bases and 6 bases, in that order; junction bases with no gene match: 14.

The rearrangement uses TRBV3-1 (or the pseudogene TRBV3-2) and TRBJ2-3; 12 bases map to TRBD2. V shed 5 bases, J shed 0 bases, and the junction held 6 bases outside the gene matches. The CDR3 sequence is 17 residues long. CDR1 is LGHDT and CDR2 is YNNKEL in the germline V gene (reference sequence). The CDR3 coding sequence is TGTGCCAGCAGCTTGAGGACTAGCGGGACAAGCACAGATACGCAGTATTTT. It specifies CASSLRTSGTSTDTQYF.

V usage is TRBV18 and J usage is TRBJ2-2; no clear D gene. Germline CDR1 is KGHSH and CDR2 is LQKENI. This CDR3 comprises 14 residues. Trimming pared 3 bases from V and 7 bases from J, leaving 12 bases between. This CDR3 is CASSPLSTDGELFF. Written as DNA, the CDR3 is TGTGCCAGCTCACCCCTGAGTACGGACGGGGAGCTGTTTTTT.

A single count supports this clone. The J gene is TRBJ1-1, the V gene TRBV29-1; tentative D call: TRBD1 (6 bases). Germline lookup yields CDR1 SQVTM and CDR2 ANQGSEA. The CDR3 is 14 amino acids. Trimming removed 6 bases at V and 1 base at J, with 15 bases between. CDR3 residues: CSVSGGFTNTEAFF. CDR3 nucleotide sequence: TGCAGCGTATCGGGGGGCTTTACGAACACTGAAGCTTTCTTT.

The V gene is TRBV7-9, the J gene TRBJ1-2; TRBD1 matches 10 bases. The length of the CDR3 is 14 residues. Trimming cost V 5 bases and J 7 bases; bases outside gene matches: 7. CDR1 is SEHNR and CDR2 is FQNEAQ in the germline V gene (reference sequence). In DNA form, the CDR3 reads TGTGCCAGCAGCGCACCGACAGGGGGCATTGGCTACACCTTC. This encodes CASSAPTGGIGYTF.

This clone was found once. This rearrangement joins TRBV5-1 to TRBJ1-3, with TRBD1 as a possible D gene (5 bases). Germline-derived CDR1 and CDR2 are SGHRS and YFSETQ. CDR3 length: 16 residues. The V end was cut by 0 bases, the J end by 2 bases, with 12 bases between. CDR3 DNA sequence: TGCGCCAGCAGCTTGGGAGGTGTGGGGGCTGGAAACACCATATATTTT. This codes for CASSLGGVGAGNTIYF. Looking up the rest from reference TRBV5-1 and TRBJ1-3 gives the full variable domain: KAGVTQTPRYLIKTRGQQVTLSCSPISGHRSVSWYQQTPGQGLQFLFEYFSETQRNKGNFPGRFSGRQFSNSRSEMNVSTLELGDSALYLCASSLGGVGAGNTIYFGEGSWLTVV.

This clone occurred a few times. The chain joins TRBV24-1 to TRBJ2-2; D is uncertain. V was pared by 3 bases and J by 5 bases, with 12 bases between. Looked up from germline, CDR1 is KGHDR and CDR2 is SFDVKD. The CDR3 covers 15 residues. The CDR3 sequence is CATSDTGPVTGELFF. Written as DNA, the CDR3 is TGTGCCACCAGTGATACCGGGCCAGTTACCGGGGAGCTGTTTTTT.

The chain recombines TRBV6-5 with TRBJ2-2; D remains unclear. The germline V gene encodes CDR1 MNHEY and CDR2 SVGAGI. Trimming removed 7 bases from V and 4 bases from J, with 16 bases in between. The CDR3 spans 15 residues. CDR3 protein: CASTTQGRGTGELFF. The CDR3, as DNA: TGTGCCAGCACTACTCAAGGTCGAGGCACCGGGGAGCTGTTTTTT.

The count of this clone is one. This sequence joins TRBV30 and TRBJ1-6, with D tentatively TRBD1 (5 bases). The V end was cut by 5 bases, the J end by 7 bases, with 9 bases between. The CDR3 is made up of 12 amino acids. The germline V gene encodes CDR1 GTSNPN and CDR2 SVGIG (reference sequence). CDR3 sequence (DNA): TGTGCCTGGGATAGACAGAATTCACCCCTCCACTTT. Protein: CAWDRQNSPLHF.

The rearrangement uses TRBV10-2 and TRBJ2-2; 10 positions match TRBD2. The CDR3 contains 16 residues. V lost 11 bases to trimming and J lost 3 bases; unmatched junction nucleotides: 12. Germline CDR1 and CDR2: WSHSY and SAAADI. CDR3 DNA sequence: TGCGCCGTAACGGGGCTAGCGGGAGAGCACACCGGGGAGCTGTTTTTT. Translated, it gives CAVTGLAGEHTGELFF.

V is TRBV19 and J is TRBJ1-2; the D gene is possibly TRBD1 (6 bases). Germline V CDR1 and CDR2: LNHDA, SQIVND (reference sequence). V was clipped by 5 bases and J by 4 bases, with 14 bases between them. The length of the CDR3 is 14 residues. CDR3 nucleotide sequence: TGTGCCAGTAGTCATTATGGGGGCGCCTATGGCTACACCTTC. Translating it yields CASSHYGGAYGYTF.

The gene calls are TRBV27 and TRBJ2-7; D might be TRBD1 or TRBD2, each matching 5 bases. Germline V gene lookup returns CDR1 MNHEY and CDR2 SMNVEV (reference sequence). V gave up 4 bases and J gave up 2 bases, with 15 bases separating them. The CDR3 is 15 residues long. This CDR3 reads CASSSAGTSPYEQYF. CDR3 in DNA: TGTGCCAGCAGTTCCGCCGGGACCTCCCCCTACGAGCAGTACTTC.

CDR3 sequence reads: CASRPGLAGETQYF. In DNA, the CDR3 is TGTGCCAGCAGGCCGGGACTAGCAGGGGAGACCCAGTACTTC. The rearrangement joins TRBV2 to TRBJ2-5, with 9 positions matching TRBD2. Germline V CDR1 and CDR2: SNHLY, FYNNEI. The CDR3 covers 14 residues. The junction had 7 bases not matched to a gene; V was cut back by 6 bases and J by 5 bases.

The V gene is TRBV5-1, the J gene TRBJ1-2; D gene unclear. The CDR3 consists of 15 residues. The germline V and J ends were trimmed by 4 bases and 7 bases, with 20 bases remaining between them. Germline assignment: CDR1 SGHRS and CDR2 YFSETQ. CDR3 DNA sequence: TGCGCCAGCAGCGGATCGGACGGACCTATTTTTGGCTACACCTTC. This codes for CASSGSDGPIFGYTF.